These T cell receptor beta chains were read from a single sample in a study of OX40 agonist ivuxolimab in advanced cancers. The method was immunoSEQ multiplex PCR; TCRdb's version includes in-frame clones alone and lacks a portion of them. The sample has tens of thousands of clones, just under 95% seen once. The sample was CD4+ or CD8+ T cells sorted from blood, taken in a trial of the OX40 agonist ivuxolimab. These receptors originate from an adult with an advanced solid tumor such as melanoma, head and neck, liver or kidney cancer. Each CDR3 is given with its conserved first and last residue. D genes are given only for firm matches. Not all rows give a size; the values are once, few, many and, for expanded clones, a class.

NA	NA	TRBV27	12	TRBJ2-1	CASSPTGNEQFF	TGTGCCAGCAGTCCCACAGGGAATGAGCAGTTCTTC
NA	TRBD1	TRBV28	14	TRBJ2-7	CASSPGQGAREQYF	TGTGCCAGCAGCCCCGGACAGGGGGCACGGGAGCAGTACTTC
NA	NA	TRBV7-8	16	TRBJ2-7	CASSQIGTLPNYEQYF	TGTGCCAGCAGCCAAATTGGGACTCTGCCGAACTACGAGCAGTACTTC
NA	TRBD1	TRBV7-2	16	TRBJ2-3	CASSPRTGPSTDTQYF	TGTGCCAGCAGCCCGAGGACAGGGCCTTCCACAGATACGCAGTATTTT
once	NA	TRBV6-5	10	TRBJ1-2	CASSYGGYTF	TGTGCCAGCAGTTACGGAGGCTACACCTTC
NA	NA	TRBV7-9	15	TRBJ2-5	CASRKGRGYQETQYF	TGTGCCAGCAGAAAGGGGAGGGGGTACCAAGAGACCCAGTACTTC
NA	TRBD2	TRBV28	14	TRBJ2-7	CASSFSGRAAEQYF	TGTGCCAGCAGTTTCAGCGGGAGGGCCGCCGAGCAGTACTTC
NA	NA	TRBV29-1	17	TRBJ2-3	CSVTLGGQRLRTDTQYF	TGCAGCGTTACATTGGGAGGCCAGCGATTACGCACAGATACGCAGTATTTT
NA	TRBD1	TRBV6-5	16	TRBJ1-4	CASSYLQGVANEKLFF	TGTGCCAGCAGTTACCTACAGGGGGTGGCTAATGAAAAACTGTTTTTT
NA	TRBD2	TRBV10-3	16	TRBJ2-1	CAISESSGTSVDEQFF	TGTGCCATCAGTGAGTCGAGTGGGACTAGCGTCGATGAGCAGTTCTTC
NA	TRBD2	TRBV2	15	TRBJ2-5	CATHPGGAYQETQYF	TGTGCCACCCACCCCGGGGGGGCCTACCAAGAGACCCAGTACTTC
NA	NA	TRBV30	13	TRBJ1-1	CAWSARENTEAFF	TGTGCCTGGAGTGCCAGGGAGAACACTGAAGCTTTCTTT
NA	TRBD2	TRBV5-6	15	TRBJ2-3	CASSLYLAGTDTQYF	TGTGCCAGCAGCTTGTACCTAGCGGGAACAGATACGCAGTATTTT
once	NA	TRBV12-1	16	TRBJ1-3	CASSPSWGDSGNTIYF	TGTGCCAGCAGCCCCTCTTGGGGGGACTCTGGAAACACCATATATTTT
NA	TRBD2	TRBV30	14	TRBJ2-7	CAWSVGGGSYEQYF	TGTGCCTGGAGTGTCGGGGGGGGCTCCTACGAGCAGTACTTC
NA	NA	TRBV9	15	TRBJ1-2	CASSVGDTPNYGYTF	TGTGCCAGCAGCGTAGGGGACACCCCTAACTATGGCTACACCTTC
NA	TRBD1	TRBV7-2	16	TRBJ2-5	CASSLDLAGGMETQYF	TGTGCCAGCAGCTTAGATTTGGCAGGGGGCATGGAGACCCAGTACTTC
NA	TRBD2	TRBV4-3	19	TRBJ2-3	CASSLMTGTSGRPTDTQYF	TGCGCCAGCAGCCTCATGACGGGGACTAGCGGGAGGCCCACAGATACGCAGTATTTT
NA	NA	TRBV7-9	16	TRBJ2-1	CASSLSGKPFYNEQFF	TGTGCCAGCAGCTTATCAGGGAAACCCTTCTACAATGAGCAGTTCTTC
NA	NA	TRBV29-1	14	TRBJ2-5	CSVVPAGTQETQYF	TGCAGCGTTGTCCCGGCCGGGACCCAAGAGACCCAGTACTTC
NA	NA	TRBV2	13	TRBJ2-7	CAGGRAPSYEQYF	TGTGCCGGGGGTCGGGCACCCTCCTACGAGCAGTACTTC
NA	TRBD2	TRBV29-1	15	TRBJ2-1	CSVEEASGRYNEQFF	TGCAGCGTTGAAGAGGCTAGCGGGAGATACAATGAGCAGTTCTTC
NA	TRBD2	TRBV10-3	13	TRBJ2-7	CAIEREDIYEQYF	TGTGCCATCGAGCGGGAGGACATCTACGAGCAGTACTTC
NA	NA	TRBV7-9	12	TRBJ1-5	CASGTGDQPQHF	TGTGCCAGCGGTACGGGTGATCAGCCCCAGCATTTT
NA	NA	TRBV5-1	13	TRBJ2-5	CASSSGESGTQYF	TGCGCCAGCAGCAGCGGTGAGTCCGGGACCCAGTACTTC
NA	TRBD1	TRBV29-1	13	TRBJ2-1	CSDHRGLVNEQFF	TGCAGCGACCACAGGGGGCTTGTCAATGAGCAGTTCTTC
NA	NA	TRBV19	17	TRBJ1-1	CASSIGLGTSLNTEAFF	TGTGCCAGTAGTATAGGGTTGGGGACCTCGCTGAACACTGAAGCTTTCTTT
NA	NA	TRBV29-1	18	TRBJ2-3	CSVVLWANHDGPPDTQYF	TGCAGCGTTGTTCTTTGGGCAAACCACGACGGGCCGCCAGATACGCAGTATTTT
NA	NA	TRBV27	15	TRBJ2-1	CASSQTASSYNEQFF	TGTGCCAGCAGTCAGACAGCGAGCTCCTACAATGAGCAGTTCTTC
NA	NA	TRBV13	14	TRBJ1-1	CASRAHDRGAEAFF	TGTGCCAGCAGGGCTCATGATCGGGGGGCTGAAGCTTTCTTT
NA	NA	TRBV7-9	14	TRBJ1-1	CASSLAGGPLEAFF	TGTGCCAGCAGCTTAGCGGGGGGGCCGCTTGAAGCTTTCTTT
once	TRBD1	TRBV5-6	14	TRBJ2-5	CASSLRGQGETQYF	TGTGCCAGCAGCTTAAGGGGGCAAGGAGAGACCCAGTACTTC
NA	NA	TRBV27	15	TRBJ2-3	CASSPRGRSTDTQYF	TGTGCCAGCAGTCCTCGGGGCCGAAGCACAGATACGCAGTATTTT
NA	NA	TRBV5-4	14	TRBJ2-1	CASSRSLQPNEQFF	TGTGCCAGCAGTCGTAGTTTACAGCCCAATGAGCAGTTCTTC
NA	TRBD1	TRBV14	14	TRBJ2-7	CASSPGGVNYEQYF	TGTGCCAGCAGCCCAGGGGGCGTAAACTACGAGCAGTACTTC
NA	TRBD2	TRBV7-9	15	TRBJ2-3	CASSLSAGDPDTQYF	TGTGCCAGCAGCTTATCTGCGGGGGACCCAGATACGCAGTATTTT
once	NA	TRBV14	15	TRBJ1-4	CASSQAQVANEKLFF	TGTGCCAGCAGCCAAGCCCAAGTAGCTAATGAAAAACTGTTTTTT
NA	NA	TRBV7-9	11	TRBJ2-7	CASGHSGEQYF	TGTGCCAGCGGCCATTCGGGGGAGCAGTACTTC
once	TRBD1	TRBV18	14	TRBJ1-1	CASSLGTGGTEAFF	TGTGCCAGCTCACTGGGAACAGGGGGCACTGAAGCTTTCTTT
NA	NA	TRBV20-1	10	TRBJ1-2	CSAPGYGYTF	TGCAGTGCCCCGGGCTATGGCTACACCTTC
once	NA	TRBV9	14	TRBJ1-1	CASSGRGMHTEAFF	TGTGCCAGCAGCGGGAGGGGGATGCACACTGAAGCTTTCTTT
NA	NA	TRBV9	13	TRBJ2-7	CASSLGTPYEQYF	TGTGCCAGCAGCCTCGGGACACCCTACGAGCAGTACTTC
NA	TRBD2	TRBV4-1	17	TRBJ2-3	CASSQPLADIRTDTQYF	TGCGCCAGCAGCCAGCCTCTAGCGGACATACGCACAGATACGCAGTATTTT
NA	NA	TRBV20-1	11	TRBJ2-7	CSAPSGYEQYF	TGCAGTGCTCCCAGTGGGTACGAGCAGTACTTC
NA	TRBD2	TRBV29-1	15	TRBJ2-4	CSVEDLGGGRDIQYF	TGCAGCGTTGAAGATTTAGGCGGGGGACGGGACATTCAGTACTTC
NA	NA	TRBV9	16	TRBJ2-1	CASSVVVSGDYNEQFF	TGTGCCAGCAGCGTAGTGGTTAGCGGAGACTACAATGAGCAGTTCTTC
NA	NA	TRBV7-8	12	TRBJ2-7	CASSLPPGEQYF	TGTGCCAGCAGCTTACCGCCGGGGGAGCAGTACTTC
NA	NA	TRBV29-1	17	TRBJ2-1	CSVEGGAGPISYNEQFF	TGCAGCGTTGAAGGAGGGGCAGGGCCTATCTCCTACAATGAGCAGTTCTTC
NA	NA	TRBV9	14	TRBJ2-7	CASSSGQWDYEQYF	TGTGCCAGCTCCTCGGGGCAATGGGACTACGAGCAGTACTTC
NA	NA	TRBV9	13	TRBJ2-5	CASSVQEQETQYF	TGTGCCAGCAGCGTCCAAGAGCAAGAGACCCAGTACTTC
NA	TRBD2	TRBV5-6	15	TRBJ2-1	CASSWGTSLVNEQFF	TGTGCCAGCAGCTGGGGGACTAGTTTAGTCAATGAGCAGTTCTTC
NA	NA	TRBV29-1	12	TRBJ1-2	CSVVSGAYGYTF	TGCAGCGTTGTATCAGGGGCATATGGCTACACCTTC